These 7 T cell receptor beta chains originate from one sample sequenced in a study of blood T cell repertoires in COVID-19. The method was immunoSEQ multiplex PCR; TCRdb's version includes in-frame clones alone and lacks a portion of them. The top ten hold about 10% of the sample, which has about 46,000 clones, around 90% seen once. The sample was peripheral blood. All receptors come from a man in his forties or fifties with active COVID-19.

CDR3 DNA: TGTGCCAGCACCGAGGTGGGGCTGGGCAATCAGCCCCAGCATTTT. Residues: CASTEVGLGNQPQHF. This chain joins TRBV2 and TRBJ1-5; the D gene is possibly TRBD1 (5 bases). Germline CDR1 reads SNHLY; CDR2 reads FYNNEI. Trimming took 7 bases from V and 2 from J, leaving 15 bases between them. This CDR3 comprises 15 residues.

This clone is a singleton in its sample. V gene TRBV7-2 combines with J gene TRBJ2-2; possible D gene TRBD2, 6 bases. The CDR3 sequence is 16 residues long. The V end lost 0 bases, the J end lost 4 bases, and 12 bases lay between the germline ends. The germline CDR1 and CDR2 sequences are SGHTA and FQGNSA. CDR3 sequence reads: CASSLAGGQVTGELFF. CDR3 sequence (DNA): TGTGCCAGCAGCTTAGCGGGGGGTCAGGTCACCGGGGAGCTGTTTTTT.

The chain joins TRBV19 to TRBJ1-1; perhaps TRBD1 as D (5 bases). This CDR3 is built from 16 residues. Trimming took 2 bases from V and 1 from J, leaving 14 bases between them. Germline V lookup: CDR1 LNHDA, CDR2 SQIVND (reference sequence). CDR3 residues: CASSIFPAGANTEAFF. In nucleotides, the CDR3 is TGTGCCAGTAGTATATTCCCGGCTGGGGCGAACACTGAAGCTTTCTTT.

The rearrangement uses TRBV3-1 (or the pseudogene TRBV3-2) and TRBJ2-1; TRBD2 matches at 10 bases. Trimming removed 1 base from V and 5 bases from J; junction bases left unmatched: 11. Germline CDR1 LGHDT, CDR2 YNNKEL (reference sequence). CDR3 length: 18 amino acids. The CDR3 DNA follows: TGTGCCAGCAGCCAAGGAATAACCGGGACTAGCGTAAACAATGAGCAGTTCTTC. Its protein is CASSQGITGTSVNNEQFF.

In the case of this clone: This sample includes further DNA sequences coding for the same CDR3. This rearrangement joins TRBV28 to TRBJ1-3; 8 bases are shared with TRBD1. The CDR3 loop spans 15 amino acids. The germline V gene has CDR1 MDHEN and CDR2 SYDVKM. Trimming cost V 6 bases and J 0 bases; bases outside gene matches: 4. For the CDR3, the DNA is TGTGCCAGCAGCTCAGGGGGCAGCTCTGGAAACACCATATATTTT. Amino acids: CASSSGGSSGNTIYF.

The chain links TRBV5-1 to TRBJ1-6; D perhaps matches TRBD1 (6 bases). Trimming took off 0 bases at V and 9 bases at J, with 16 bases between the two ends. The germline gives CDR1 SGHRS, CDR2 YFSETQ. This CDR3 region has 16 residues. As DNA, the CDR3 is TGCGCCAGCAGCTTGGCCTCGGCAGGGGCGACTTCACCCCTCCACTTT. This gives the protein CASSLASAGATSPLHF.

The chain carries TRBV7-2 and TRBJ1-2, with D unresolved. CDR3 length equals 13 residues. Germline CDR1 reads SGHTA; CDR2 reads FQGNSA. Trimming stripped 5 bases from V and 2 bases from J, with 9 bases between. CDR3 bases: TGTGCCAGCAGCCGGAGGCAGAACTATGGCTACACCTTC. Translated, it gives CASSRRQNYGYTF.